This T cell receptor (beta chain) was sequenced in a study of T cell repertoires in cytomegalovirus infection. Study as a whole: Through public TCR beta signatures, both CMV infection and matching HLA type were indicated.

Study results and limitations: Summed frequency of shared TCR beta families picked out CMV carriers who also had the relevant HLA. In two of eight donors, the top clonotype was HLA-C-restricted CMV-specific.

This CDR3 region has 15 residues. With 5 bases removed from V and 4 bases from J, the gap between germline ends came to 18 bases. Looked up from germline, CDR1 is SGHVS and CDR2 is FQNEAQ. As regards this clonotype: Its antigen is undetermined.

TCRdb analysed the reads with MiXCR anew, one entry per CDR3 protein. The table includes about 180,000 distinct CDR3 sequences, 17% detected once. The chain carries TRBV7-8 and TRBJ2-7, with a weak D call TRBD2 (6 bases). The sequenced sample was CD8+ T cells from PBMCs. The TCR originated in a human donor in good health (CMV status not recorded). Some clones in this sample may be carry-over from other donors' samples. CDR3 sequence reads: CASSGIGTGLYEQYF. As DNA, the CDR3 is TGTGCCAGCAGCGGTATAGGGACTGGACTTTACGAGCAGTACTTC.